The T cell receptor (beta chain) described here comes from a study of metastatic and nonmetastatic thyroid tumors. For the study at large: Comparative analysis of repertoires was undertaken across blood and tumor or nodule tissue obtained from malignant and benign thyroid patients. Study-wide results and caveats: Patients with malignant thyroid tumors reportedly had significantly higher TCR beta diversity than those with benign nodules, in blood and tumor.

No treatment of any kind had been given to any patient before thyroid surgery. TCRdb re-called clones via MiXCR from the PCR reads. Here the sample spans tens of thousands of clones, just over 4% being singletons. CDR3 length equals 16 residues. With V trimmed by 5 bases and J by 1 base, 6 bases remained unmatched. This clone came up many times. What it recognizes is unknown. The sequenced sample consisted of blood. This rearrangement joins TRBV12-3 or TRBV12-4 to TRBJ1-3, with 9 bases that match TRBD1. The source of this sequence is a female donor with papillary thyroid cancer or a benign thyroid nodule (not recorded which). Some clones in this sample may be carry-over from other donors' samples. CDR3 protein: CASSQRQGVSGNTIYF. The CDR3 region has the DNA TGTGCCAGCAGTCAAAGACAGGGGGTTTCTGGAAACACCATATATTTT.